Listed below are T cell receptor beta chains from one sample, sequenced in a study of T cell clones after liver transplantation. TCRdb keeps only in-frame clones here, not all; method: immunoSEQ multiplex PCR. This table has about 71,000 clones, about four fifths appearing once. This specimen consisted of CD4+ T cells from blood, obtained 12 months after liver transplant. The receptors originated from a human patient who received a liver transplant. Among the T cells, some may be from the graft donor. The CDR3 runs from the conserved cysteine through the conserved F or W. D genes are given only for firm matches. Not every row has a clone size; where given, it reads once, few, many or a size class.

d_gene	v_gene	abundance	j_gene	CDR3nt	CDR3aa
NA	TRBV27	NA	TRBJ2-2	TGTGCCAGCAGTTCCAGGGCCGGGACCGGGGAGCTGTTTTTT	CASSSRAGTGELFF
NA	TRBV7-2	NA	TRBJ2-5	TGTGCCAGCAGCTTAAGCCCCCAAGAGACCCAGTACTTC	CASSLSPQETQYF
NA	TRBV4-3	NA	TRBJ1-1	TGCGCCAGCAGCCAAGATGTAGTGCGGGGCAGCCGGGAAGCTTTCTTT	CASSQDVVRGSREAFF
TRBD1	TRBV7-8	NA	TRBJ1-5	TGTGCCAGCAGCTTAGACAGGGGGCCCCAGCATTTT	CASSLDRGPQHF
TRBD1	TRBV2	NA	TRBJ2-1	TGTGCCAGCAGTACACCTTCCGGGACAGGGGTGTACAATGAGCAGTTCTTC	CASSTPSGTGVYNEQFF
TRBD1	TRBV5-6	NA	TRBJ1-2	TGTGCCAGCAGCACCGGGACAGGGACCTATGGCTACACCTTC	CASSTGTGTYGYTF
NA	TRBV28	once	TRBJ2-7	TGTGCCAGCGGGCGGTCCGGGTTCTCCTACGAGCAGTACTTC	CASGRSGFSYEQYF
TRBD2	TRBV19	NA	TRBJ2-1	TGTGCCAGTAGCCTCCGGCCGGGACTAGCAGGGGATGAGCAGTTCTTC	CASSLRPGLAGDEQFF
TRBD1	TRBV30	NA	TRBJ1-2	TGTGCCTGGAGGCCGGGACAGATTTATAACTATGGCTACACCTTC	CAWRPGQIYNYGYTF
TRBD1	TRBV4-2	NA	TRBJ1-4	TGTGCCAGCAGCCCCTTGGGACAGGGTTTTGAAAAACTGTTTTTT	CASSPLGQGFEKLFF
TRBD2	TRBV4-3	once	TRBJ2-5	TGCGCCAGCAGCCAACTTGGGACTAGCGGGAGGGAAGAGACCCAGTACTTC	CASSQLGTSGREETQYF
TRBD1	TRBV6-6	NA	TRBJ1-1	TGTGCCAGCAGTTACTCGACAGGGTTGAACACTGAAGCTTTCTTT	CASSYSTGLNTEAFF
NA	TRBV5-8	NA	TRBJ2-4	TGTGCCAGCAGCTTGACCTCAGTGAGCAAAAACATTCAGTACTTC	CASSLTSVSKNIQYF
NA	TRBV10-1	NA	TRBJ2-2	TGCGCCAGCAGTATGACGGTGAACACCGGGGAGCTGTTTTTT	CASSMTVNTGELFF
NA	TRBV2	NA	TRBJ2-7	TGTGCCAGCGCAGGGCCCCCGAGCTCCTACGAGCAGTACTTC	CASAGPPSSYEQYF
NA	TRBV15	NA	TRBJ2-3	TGTGCCACCAGCAGAGCTGCAGGGCGCCACACAGATACGCAGTATTTT	CATSRAAGRHTDTQYF
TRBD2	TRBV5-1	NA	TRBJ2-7	TGCGCCAGCAGCTTGGGACTAGCGGGAGCCTACGAGCAGTACTTC	CASSLGLAGAYEQYF
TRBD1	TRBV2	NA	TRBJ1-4	TGTGCCGGCCGACAGGGCCTAAATGAAAAACTGTTTTTT	CAGRQGLNEKLFF
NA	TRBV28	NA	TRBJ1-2	TGTGCCAGCATTCCTGGCGGCCGCACCTATGGCTACACCTTC	CASIPGGRTYGYTF
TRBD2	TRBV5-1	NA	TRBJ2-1	TGCGCCAGCAGTGGTGGACTAGCGGGAGTAATACACAATGAGCAGTTCTTC	CASSGGLAGVIHNEQFF
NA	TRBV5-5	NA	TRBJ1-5	TGTGCCAGCAGCTCCGGGTATATCGGCAATCAGCCCCAGCATTTT	CASSSGYIGNQPQHF
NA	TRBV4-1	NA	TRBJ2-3	TGCGCCAGCAGCCACGGGGAGGGCACAGATACGCAGTATTTT	CASSHGEGTDTQYF
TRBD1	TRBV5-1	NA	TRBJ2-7	TGCGCCAGCAGCCGAAGACAGGGGACCTACGAGCAGTACTTC	CASSRRQGTYEQYF
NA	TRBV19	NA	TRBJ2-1	TGTGCCAGTAGGGGCTATCAGGGTGAGCAGTTCTTC	CASRGYQGEQFF
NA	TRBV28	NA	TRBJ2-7	TGTGCCAGCAGCCCCAAGGGGGTCCCCTACGAGCAGTACTTC	CASSPKGVPYEQYF
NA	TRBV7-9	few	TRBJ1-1	TGTGCCAGCATCGTACAGAGGGGAACTGAAGCTTTCTTT	CASIVQRGTEAFF
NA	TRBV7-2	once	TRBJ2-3	TGTGCCAGCAGCTTAGTCACCATGAATACGCAGTATTTT	CASSLVTMNTQYF